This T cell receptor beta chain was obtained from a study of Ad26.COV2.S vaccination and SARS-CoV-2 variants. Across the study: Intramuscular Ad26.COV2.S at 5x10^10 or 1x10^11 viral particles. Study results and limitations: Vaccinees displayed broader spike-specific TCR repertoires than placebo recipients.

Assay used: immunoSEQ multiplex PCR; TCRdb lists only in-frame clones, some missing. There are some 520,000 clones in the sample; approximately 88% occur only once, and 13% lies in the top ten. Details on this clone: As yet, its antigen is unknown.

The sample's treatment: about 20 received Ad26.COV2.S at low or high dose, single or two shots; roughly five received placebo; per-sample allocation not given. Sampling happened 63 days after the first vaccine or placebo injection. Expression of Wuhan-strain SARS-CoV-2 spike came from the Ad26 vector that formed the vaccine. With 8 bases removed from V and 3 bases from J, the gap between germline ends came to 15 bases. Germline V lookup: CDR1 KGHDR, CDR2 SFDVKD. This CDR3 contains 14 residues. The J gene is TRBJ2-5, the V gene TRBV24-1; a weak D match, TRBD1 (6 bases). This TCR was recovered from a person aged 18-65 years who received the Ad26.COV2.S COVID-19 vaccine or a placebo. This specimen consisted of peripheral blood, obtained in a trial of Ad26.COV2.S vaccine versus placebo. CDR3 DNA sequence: TGTGCCACCATTGCTCCCAGGGGTAAAGAGACCCAGTACTTC. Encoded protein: CATIAPRGKETQYF.